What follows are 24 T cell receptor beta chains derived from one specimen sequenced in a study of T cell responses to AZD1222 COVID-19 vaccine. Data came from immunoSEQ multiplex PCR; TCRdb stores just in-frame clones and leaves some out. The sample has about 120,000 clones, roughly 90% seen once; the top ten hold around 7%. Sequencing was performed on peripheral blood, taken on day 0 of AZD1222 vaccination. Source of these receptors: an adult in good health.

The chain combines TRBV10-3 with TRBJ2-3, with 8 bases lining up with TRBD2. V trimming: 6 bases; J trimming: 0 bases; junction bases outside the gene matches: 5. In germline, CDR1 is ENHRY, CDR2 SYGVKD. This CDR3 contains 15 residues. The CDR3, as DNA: TGTGCCATCAGAACTAGCGGCACTAGCACAGATACGCAGTATTTT. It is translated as CAIRTSGTSTDTQYF.

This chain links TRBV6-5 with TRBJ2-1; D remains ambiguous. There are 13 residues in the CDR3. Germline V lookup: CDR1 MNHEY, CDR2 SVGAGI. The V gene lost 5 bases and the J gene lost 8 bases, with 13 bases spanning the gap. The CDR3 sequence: CASSKPELDEQFF. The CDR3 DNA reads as TGTGCCAGCAGTAAACCGGAGCTGGATGAGCAGTTCTTC.

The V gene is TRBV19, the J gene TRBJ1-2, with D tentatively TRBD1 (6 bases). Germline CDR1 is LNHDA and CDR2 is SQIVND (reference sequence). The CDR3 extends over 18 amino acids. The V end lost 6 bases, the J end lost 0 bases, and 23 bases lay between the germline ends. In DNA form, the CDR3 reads TGTGCCAGTAGCCTTATACGGGGCCGGGACACATCTAACTATGGCTACACCTTC. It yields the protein CASSLIRGRDTSNYGYTF.

CDR3 DNA sequence: TGTGCCAGCAGCTTCACAGGCCAAGAGACCCAGTACTTC. This sequence encodes CASSFTGQETQYF. The J gene is TRBJ2-5, the V gene TRBV5-5, with D tentatively TRBD1 (5 bases). Germline assignment: CDR1 SGHKS and CDR2 YYEKEE (reference sequence). V lost 2 bases, J lost 1 base, and 6 bases lay in between. The CDR3 is 13 residues long.

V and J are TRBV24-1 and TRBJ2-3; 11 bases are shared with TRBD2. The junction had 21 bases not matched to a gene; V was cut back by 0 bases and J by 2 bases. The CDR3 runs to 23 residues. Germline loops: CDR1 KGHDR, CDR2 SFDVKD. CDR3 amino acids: CATSDLPVVRTSGQAGDTDTQYF. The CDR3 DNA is TGTGCCACCAGTGATTTGCCCGTGGTACGGACTAGCGGGCAAGCAGGGGACACAGATACGCAGTATTTT.

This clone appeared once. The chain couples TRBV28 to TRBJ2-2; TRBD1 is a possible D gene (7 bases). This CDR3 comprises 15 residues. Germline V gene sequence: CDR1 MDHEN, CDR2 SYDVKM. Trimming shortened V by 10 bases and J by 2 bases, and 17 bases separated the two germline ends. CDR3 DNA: TGTGCCACACGAGACAGGGAGGTTAACACCGGGGAGCTGTTTTTT. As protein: CATRDREVNTGELFF.

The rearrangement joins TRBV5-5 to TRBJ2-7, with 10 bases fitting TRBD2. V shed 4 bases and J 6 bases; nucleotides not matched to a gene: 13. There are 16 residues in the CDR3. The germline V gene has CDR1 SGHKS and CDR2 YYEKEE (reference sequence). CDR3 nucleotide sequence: TGTGCCAGCAGCCCCTGGACTAGCGGCGCTCGGGGCGAGCAGTACTTC. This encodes CASSPWTSGARGEQYF.

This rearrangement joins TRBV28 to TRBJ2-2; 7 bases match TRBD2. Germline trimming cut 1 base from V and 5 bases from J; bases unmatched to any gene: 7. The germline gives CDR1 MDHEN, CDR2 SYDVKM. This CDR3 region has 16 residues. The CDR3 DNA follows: TGTGCCAGCAGTTTATTGGTCAGCGGGGATACCGGGGAGCTGTTTTTT. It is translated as CASSLLVSGDTGELFF.

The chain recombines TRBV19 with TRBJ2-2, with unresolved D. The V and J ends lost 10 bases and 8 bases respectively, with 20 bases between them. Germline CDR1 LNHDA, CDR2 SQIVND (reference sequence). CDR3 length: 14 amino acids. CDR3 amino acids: CATRPGPTAGELFF. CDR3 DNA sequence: TGTGCCACACGGCCGGGTCCAACTGCGGGGGAGCTGTTTTTT. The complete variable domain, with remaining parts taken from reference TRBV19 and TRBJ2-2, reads DGGITQSPKYLFRKEGQNVTLSCEQNLNHDAMYWYRQDPGQGLRLIYYSQIVNDFQKGDIAEGYSVSREKKESFPLTVTSAQKNPTAFYLCATRPGPTAGELFFGEGSRLTVL.

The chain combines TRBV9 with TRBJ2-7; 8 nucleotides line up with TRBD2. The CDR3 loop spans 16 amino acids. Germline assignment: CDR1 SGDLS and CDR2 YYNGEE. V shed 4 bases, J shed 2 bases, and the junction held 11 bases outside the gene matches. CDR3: CASSPSLGREAYEQYF. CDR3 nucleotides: TGTGCCAGCAGCCCTTCTCTCGGGCGGGAGGCCTACGAGCAGTACTTC.

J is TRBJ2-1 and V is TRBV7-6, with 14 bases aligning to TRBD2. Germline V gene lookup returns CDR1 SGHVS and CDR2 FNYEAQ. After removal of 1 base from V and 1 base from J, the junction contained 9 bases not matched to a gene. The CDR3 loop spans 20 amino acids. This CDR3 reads CASSLDLRLAGGLSYNEQFF. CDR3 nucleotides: TGTGCCAGCAGCTTAGATTTGCGACTAGCGGGAGGGCTTTCCTACAATGAGCAGTTCTTC.

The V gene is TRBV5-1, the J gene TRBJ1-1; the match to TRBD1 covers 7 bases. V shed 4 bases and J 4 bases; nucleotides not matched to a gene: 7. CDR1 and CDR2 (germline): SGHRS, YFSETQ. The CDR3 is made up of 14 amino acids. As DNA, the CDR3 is TGCGCCAGCAGCGTCGGACAGGAGGCCACTGAAGCTTTCTTT. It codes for CASSVGQEATEAFF.

CDR3 DNA sequence: TGTGCCAGCGCTTCGGACGGCCTGAACACTGAAGCTTTCTTT. Residues: CASASDGLNTEAFF. V usage is TRBV5-4 and J usage is TRBJ1-1; no reliable D call. This CDR3 has 14 residues. Between the trimmed V and J ends, which lost 7 bases and 0 bases, there was a span of 13 bases. In germline, CDR1 is SGHNT, CDR2 YYREEE (reference sequence).

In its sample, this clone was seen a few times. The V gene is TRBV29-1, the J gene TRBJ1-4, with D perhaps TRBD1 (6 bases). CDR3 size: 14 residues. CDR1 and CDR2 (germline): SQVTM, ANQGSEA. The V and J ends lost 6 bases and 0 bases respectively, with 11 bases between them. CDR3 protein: CSVGTSATNEKLFF. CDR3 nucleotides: TGCAGCGTCGGGACATCCGCAACTAATGAAAAACTGTTTTTT.

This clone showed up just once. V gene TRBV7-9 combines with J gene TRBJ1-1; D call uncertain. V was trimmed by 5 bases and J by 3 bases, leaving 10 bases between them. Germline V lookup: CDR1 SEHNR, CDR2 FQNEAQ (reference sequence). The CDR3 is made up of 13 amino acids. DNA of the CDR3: TGTGCCAGCAGCCTCACGAGTGACACTGAAGCTTTCTTT. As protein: CASSLTSDTEAFF.

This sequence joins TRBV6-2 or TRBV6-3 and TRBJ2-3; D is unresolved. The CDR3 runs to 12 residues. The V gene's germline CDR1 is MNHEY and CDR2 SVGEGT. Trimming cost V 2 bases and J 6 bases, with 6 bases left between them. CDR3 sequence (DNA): TGTGCCAGCAGTTACACTGATGATACGCAGTATTTT. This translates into CASSYTDDTQYF.

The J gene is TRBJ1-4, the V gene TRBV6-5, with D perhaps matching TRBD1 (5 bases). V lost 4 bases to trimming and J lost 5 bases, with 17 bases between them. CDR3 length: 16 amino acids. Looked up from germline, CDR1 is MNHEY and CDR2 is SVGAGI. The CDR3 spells CASSSSSGTGNEKLFF. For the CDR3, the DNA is TGTGCCAGCAGTTCTTCTTCCGGGACGGGGAATGAAAAACTGTTTTTT.

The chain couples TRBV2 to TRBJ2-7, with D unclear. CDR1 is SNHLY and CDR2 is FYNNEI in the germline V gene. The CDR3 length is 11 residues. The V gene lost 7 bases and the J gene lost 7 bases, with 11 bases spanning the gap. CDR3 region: CASTWTDEQYF. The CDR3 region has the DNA TGTGCCAGCACTTGGACGGATGAGCAGTACTTC.

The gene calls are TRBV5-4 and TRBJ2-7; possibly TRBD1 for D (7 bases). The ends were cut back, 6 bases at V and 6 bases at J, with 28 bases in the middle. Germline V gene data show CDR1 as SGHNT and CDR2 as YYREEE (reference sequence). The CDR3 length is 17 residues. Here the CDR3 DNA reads TGTGCCAGCACCGGACATCCGTTGCAGGGGGGCCTCGGCGAGCAGTACTTC. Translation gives CASTGHPLQGGLGEQYF.

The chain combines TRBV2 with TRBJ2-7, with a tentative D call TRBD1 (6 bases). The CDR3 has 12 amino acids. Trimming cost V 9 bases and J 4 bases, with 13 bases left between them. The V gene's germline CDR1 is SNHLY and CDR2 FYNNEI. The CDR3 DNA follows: TGTGCCAGTACCGGGACACAATACGAGCAGTACTTC. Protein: CASTGTQYEQYF.

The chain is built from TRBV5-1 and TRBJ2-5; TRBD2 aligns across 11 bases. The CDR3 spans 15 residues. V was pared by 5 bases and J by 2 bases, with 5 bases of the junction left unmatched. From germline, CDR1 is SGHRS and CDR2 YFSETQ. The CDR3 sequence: CASRGGTSGQETQYF. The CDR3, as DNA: TGCGCCAGCAGGGGCGGGACTAGCGGTCAAGAGACCCAGTACTTC.

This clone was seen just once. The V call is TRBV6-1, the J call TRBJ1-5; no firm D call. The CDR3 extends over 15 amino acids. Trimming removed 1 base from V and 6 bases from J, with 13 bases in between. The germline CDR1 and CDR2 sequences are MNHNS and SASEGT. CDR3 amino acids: CASSEGVTSIQPQHF. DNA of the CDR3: TGTGCCAGCAGTGAAGGGGTAACCTCAATTCAGCCCCAGCATTTT.

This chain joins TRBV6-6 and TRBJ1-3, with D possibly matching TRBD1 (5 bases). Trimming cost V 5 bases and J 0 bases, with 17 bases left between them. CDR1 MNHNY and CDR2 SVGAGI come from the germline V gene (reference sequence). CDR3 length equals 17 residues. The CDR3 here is CASSPMTAAVSGNTIYF. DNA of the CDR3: TGTGCCAGCAGTCCCATGACAGCTGCAGTCTCTGGAAACACCATATATTTT.

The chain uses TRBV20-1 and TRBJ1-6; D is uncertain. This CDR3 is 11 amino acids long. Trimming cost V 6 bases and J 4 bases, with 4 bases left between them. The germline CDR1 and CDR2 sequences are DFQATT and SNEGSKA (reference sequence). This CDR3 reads CSAVYNSPLHF. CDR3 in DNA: TGCAGTGCGGTATATAATTCACCCCTCCACTTT.